Listed below are T cell receptor beta chains from one sample, sequenced in a study of T cells in Graves' hyperthyroidism and ophthalmopathy. Using its own MiXCR run on the multiplex PCR reads, TCRdb lists one record per CDR3 protein. This table holds around 600,000 distinct CDR3 sequences, 12% to 15% found once. Sequences were obtained from blood. All receptors derive from a woman aged 18-29 years with Graves' ophthalmopathy. Both conserved end residues are part of each CDR3. D genes are given only for firm matches. Size tells how often a clone was seen (once, few, many) or the class of an expanded clone, and some rows leave it out.

v_gene,j_gene,d_gene,abundance,CDR3aa,CDR3nt
TRBV10-3,TRBJ2-1,TRBD2,many,CAISPSAGGSLVGDEQFF,TGTGCCATCAGCCCGTCGGCGGGAGGGAGCCTAGTGGGCGATGAGCAGTTCTTC
TRBV19,TRBJ1-2,TRBD1,few,CASSPETGRGLYGYTF,TGTGCCAGTAGTCCGGAGACAGGGCGGGGACTTTATGGCTACACCTTC
TRBV28,TRBJ2-3,TRBD2,many,CASNAPSGGTDTQYF,TGTGCCAGCAACGCCCCTAGCGGGGGGACAGATACGCAGTATTTT
TRBV19,TRBJ2-1,TRBD2,few,CASRAGAIVNEQFF,TGTGCCAGTAGGGCGGGAGCGATTGTCAATGAGCAGTTCTTC
TRBV19,TRBJ1-5,-,-,CASSTPSGFSNQPQHF,TGTGCCAGTAGTACCCCATCGGGTTTTAGCAATCAGCCCCAGCATTTT
TRBV7-2,TRBJ2-5,-,many,CASSFTPRGLKGETQYF,TGTGCCAGCAGCTTCACCCCCCGGGGCCTAAAAGGGGAGACCCAGTACTTC
TRBV7-9,TRBJ2-3,TRBD1,few,CASRLTGQGSNTQYF,TGTGCCAGCAGGTTGACGGGACAGGGGTCAAATACGCAGTATTTT
TRBV9,TRBJ2-2,-,few,CASSVGNGELFF,TGTGCCAGCAGCGTGGGGAACGGGGAGCTGTTTTTT
TRBV6-2/TRBV6-3,TRBJ2-5,-,many,CASSAQTETQYF,TGTGCCAGCAGTGCTCAGACGGAGACCCAGTACTTC
TRBV13,TRBJ1-1,TRBD1,many,CASSEGTGMNTEAFF,TGTGCCAGCAGCGAAGGGACAGGCATGAACACTGAAGCTTTCTTT
TRBV19,TRBJ2-1,-,few,CASSMIRTGQSNEQFF,TGTGCCAGTAGTATGATTCGTACCGGGCAAAGCAATGAGCAGTTCTTC
TRBV5-5,TRBJ2-4,TRBD1,-,CASSSTGSRAKNIQYF,TGTGCCAGCAGCTCGACAGGGTCGAGGGCCAAAAACATTCAGTACTTC
TRBV6-5,TRBJ2-3,-,many,CASSYPAGHRTDTQYF,TGTGCCAGCAGTTACCCGGCAGGACACCGCACAGATACGCAGTATTTT
TRBV18,TRBJ1-1,-,many,CASSSDIEAFF,TGTGCCAGCTCATCGGACATTGAAGCTTTCTTT
TRBV20-1,TRBJ2-2,TRBD2,many,CSARQTLTSGYTGELFF,TGCAGTGCTCGCCAAACGCTAACTAGCGGTTACACCGGGGAGCTGTTTTTT
TRBV2,TRBJ2-1,-,many,CASNYRFDNEQFF,TGTGCCAGCAATTATAGGTTTGACAATGAGCAGTTCTTC
TRBV18,TRBJ2-1,TRBD2,many,CASSPGTSGNEQFF,TGTGCCAGCAGCCCCGGGACTAGCGGGAATGAGCAGTTCTTC
TRBV5-1,TRBJ2-7,-,many,CASSRLKGQGSYEQYF,TGCGCCAGCAGCCGCCTCAAGGGACAAGGGTCCTACGAGCAGTACTTC